What follows describes a single T cell receptor beta chain. Antigen specificity is unknown. In making TCR cDNA, 5'RACE template switching added a universal primer site and UMIs to it. TCRdb redid the calling of the 5' RACE reads with MiXCR, one entry per CDR3 protein. The sample contains a few hundred thousand distinct CDR3 sequences, roughly 3.3% of which appear only once. These data are taken from a study of T cells after yellow fever vaccination. Study summary: Preparation of fractions with low cell numbers was performed using SMART-Seq v4 Ultra Low Input. Study results and caveats: The CD4 and CD8 compartments had a small share of their clonotypes in common. Most clones from primary vaccination resurfaced after the booster (around 95% CD4, 88% CD8).

CDR3 length: 15 residues. Germline CDR1 is DFQATT and CDR2 is SNEGSKA (reference sequence). V lost 6 bases, J lost 3 bases, and 12 bases stayed unmatched. The clonotype was recovered from a man aged 18 to 30 who received the YFV17D yellow fever vaccine. This specimen consisted of CD4+ T cells sorted from PBMCs, obtained 10 days after the yellow fever booster vaccination. The V gene is TRBV20-1, the J gene TRBJ2-3; 7 bases align to TRBD2. For the CDR3, the DNA is TGCAGTGCACCGGGAGCGGGACGCACTACAGATACGCAGTATTTT. Translating it yields CSAPGAGRTTDTQYF.